This is a list of T cell receptor beta chains from one sample in a study of T cell responses to AZD1222 COVID-19 vaccine. Sequenced by immunoSEQ multiplex PCR; TCRdb stores in-frame clones only, minus some. The sample lists roughly 120,000 clones; roughly 91% were seen once. The source was peripheral blood, collected on day 0 of AZD1222 vaccination. These receptors were collected from an adult in good health. CDR3s include the opening cysteine and the closing phenylalanine or tryptophan. D genes are given only for firm matches. Some rows have no size entry. The others give once, few or many, or a class for an expanded clone.

J: TRBJ1-2
D: NA
V: TRBV19
size: once
CDR3: CASTASGTYTF
DNA: TGTGCCAGTACCGCGTCGGGGACCTACACCTTC

J: TRBJ2-2
D: NA
V: TRBV11-2
size: NA
CDR3: CASSFRGALSAGELFF
DNA: TGTGCCAGCAGTTTTAGGGGGGCCCTTAGTGCCGGGGAGCTGTTTTTT

J: TRBJ2-7
D: NA
V: TRBV12-3/TRBV12-4
size: NA
CDR3: CASSAAVDGEQYF
DNA: TGTGCCAGCAGCGCCGCTGTTGATGGGGAGCAGTACTTC

J: TRBJ2-1
D: TRBD2
V: TRBV5-1
size: NA
CDR3: CASSFLTSGSVGNEQFF
DNA: TGCGCCAGCAGCTTTTTGACTAGCGGGAGTGTAGGGAATGAGCAGTTCTTC

J: TRBJ2-1
D: NA
V: TRBV2
size: NA
CDR3: CASSGGREFEQFF
DNA: TGTGCCAGCAGTGGGGGACGGGAGTTTGAGCAGTTCTTC

J: TRBJ2-3
D: TRBD2
V: TRBV2
size: once
CDR3: CASSEAGSERDSTDTQYF
DNA: TGTGCCAGCAGTGAAGCAGGGTCCGAGCGGGACAGCACAGATACGCAGTATTTT

J: TRBJ1-1
D: NA
V: TRBV29-1
size: NA
CDR3: CSVRQQGYEAFF
DNA: TGCAGCGTCAGACAACAGGGATACGAAGCTTTCTTT

J: TRBJ1-1
D: NA
V: TRBV7-9
size: NA
CDR3: CASSLGRDSGTGDTEAFF
DNA: TGTGCCAGCAGCTTAGGCCGGGACTCCGGGACGGGGGACACTGAAGCTTTCTTT

J: TRBJ2-2
D: NA
V: TRBV6-5
size: NA
CDR3: CASSLITEGELFF
DNA: TGTGCCAGCAGCCTCATTACTGAGGGCGAGCTGTTTTTT

J: TRBJ2-3
D: NA
V: TRBV18
size: once
CDR3: CASSPSGGLLTDTQYF
DNA: TGTGCCAGCTCACCAAGTGGGGGGCTCCTCACAGATACGCAGTATTTT

J: TRBJ2-1
D: NA
V: TRBV2
size: NA
CDR3: CASSEATGTYNEQFF
DNA: TGTGCCAGCAGTGAAGCAACCGGGACTTACAATGAGCAGTTCTTC

J: TRBJ2-6
D: NA
V: TRBV14
size: NA
CDR3: CASSQVGGGANVLTF
DNA: TGTGCCAGCAGCCAAGTAGGAGGTGGGGCCAACGTCCTGACTTTC

J: TRBJ2-1
D: TRBD2
V: TRBV2
size: NA
CDR3: CASSNKVAGAYNEQFF
DNA: TGTGCCAGCAGTAATAAGGTAGCGGGAGCCTACAATGAGCAGTTCTTC

J: TRBJ1-1
D: NA
V: TRBV7-9
size: once
CDR3: CASSPETEAFF
DNA: TGTGCCAGCAGTCCTGAAACTGAAGCTTTCTTT

J: TRBJ1-3
D: NA
V: TRBV10-3
size: NA
CDR3: CAISAVGSNSGNTIYF
DNA: TGTGCCATCAGTGCGGTAGGCTCGAACTCTGGAAACACCATATATTTT

J: TRBJ1-2
D: NA
V: TRBV12-3/TRBV12-4
size: NA
CDR3: CASSIGHSYTF
DNA: TGTGCCAGCAGTATTGGACACTCCTACACCTTC

J: TRBJ2-1
D: NA
V: TRBV28
size: few
CDR3: CACSKGPRSYNEQFF
DNA: TGTGCCTGCTCAAAGGGGCCCCGCTCCTACAATGAGCAGTTCTTC

J: TRBJ1-1
D: NA
V: TRBV6-5
size: NA
CDR3: CASSTSPSGDTEAFF
DNA: TGTGCCAGCAGTACATCACCGTCAGGGGACACTGAAGCTTTCTTT

J: TRBJ2-7
D: NA
V: TRBV7-2
size: NA
CDR3: CASTSGGGLQEQYF
DNA: TGTGCCAGCACCTCAGGGGGAGGGCTCCAGGAGCAGTACTTC

J: TRBJ2-5
D: NA
V: TRBV5-1
size: NA
CDR3: CASSLTVQETQYF
DNA: TGCGCCAGCAGCTTGACTGTTCAAGAGACCCAGTACTTC

J: TRBJ2-3
D: NA
V: TRBV9
size: once
CDR3: CASSVVGASGTDTQYF
DNA: TGTGCCAGCAGCGTAGTAGGGGCTAGCGGCACAGATACGCAGTATTTT

J: TRBJ1-5
D: TRBD1
V: TRBV19
size: NA
CDR3: CASSMGQGALFGNQPQHF
DNA: TGTGCCAGTAGTATGGGACAGGGTGCCCTTTTCGGCAATCAGCCCCAGCATTTT

J: TRBJ2-3
D: TRBD2
V: TRBV7-9
size: NA
CDR3: CASTKRGLGEADTQYF
DNA: TGTGCCAGCACCAAAAGGGGACTAGGAGAGGCAGATACGCAGTATTTT

J: TRBJ2-1
D: TRBD2
V: TRBV6-5
size: once
CDR3: CATRRTSGTYNEQFF
DNA: TGTGCCACCCGAAGGACTAGCGGGACCTACAATGAGCAGTTCTTC

J: TRBJ2-7
D: TRBD2
V: TRBV4-3
size: NA
CDR3: CASSQGASGSLYEQYF
DNA: TGCGCCAGCAGCCAGGGGGCTAGCGGGAGCCTCTACGAGCAGTACTTC

J: TRBJ2-1
D: NA
V: TRBV27
size: NA
CDR3: CASSLLGGPRDEQFF
DNA: TGTGCCAGCAGTTTACTGGGAGGCCCAAGGGATGAGCAGTTCTTC

J: TRBJ2-5
D: NA
V: TRBV24-1
size: NA
CDR3: CATSDTTGSGETQYF
DNA: TGTGCCACCAGTGATACTACGGGGAGCGGCGAGACCCAGTACTTC

J: TRBJ2-7
D: NA
V: TRBV4-2
size: NA
CDR3: CASSQVWRHTDSYEQYF
DNA: TGTGCCAGCAGCCAAGTGTGGCGGCATACTGATTCCTACGAGCAGTACTTC

J: TRBJ2-7
D: TRBD1
V: TRBV30
size: NA
CDR3: CAWSPMTGETYEQYF
DNA: TGTGCCTGGAGTCCAATGACAGGGGAGACCTACGAGCAGTACTTC

J: TRBJ1-4
D: NA
V: TRBV24-1
size: NA
CDR3: CATGGGGEKLFF
DNA: TGTGCCACCGGCGGCGGAGGGGAAAAACTGTTTTTT

J: TRBJ1-6
D: NA
V: TRBV4-3
size: NA
CDR3: CASSQAWQGSNSPLHF
DNA: TGCGCCAGCAGCCAAGCTTGGCAGGGGAGTAATTCACCCCTCCACTTT

J: TRBJ2-2
D: TRBD1
V: TRBV18
size: once
CDR3: CASSPLWSDRGTGELFF
DNA: TGTGCCAGCTCGCCTCTGTGGTCGGACAGGGGGACCGGGGAGCTGTTTTTT

J: TRBJ1-1
D: NA
V: TRBV19
size: NA
CDR3: CASSPLGTEAFF
DNA: TGTGCCAGTAGCCCCTTGGGGACTGAAGCTTTCTTT

J: TRBJ2-7
D: TRBD1
V: TRBV6-5
size: NA
CDR3: CASSYRNTRQGGEQYF
DNA: TGTGCCAGCAGTTACCGGAATACCAGACAGGGCGGCGAGCAGTACTTC

J: TRBJ2-1
D: NA
V: TRBV5-1
size: NA
CDR3: CASSLSAGSGNEQFF
DNA: TGCGCCAGCAGCTTGTCGGCAGGTTCGGGGAATGAGCAGTTCTTC

J: TRBJ2-5
D: NA
V: TRBV11-3
size: NA
CDR3: CASSRTLQETQYF
DNA: TGTGCCAGCAGCCGGACATTGCAAGAGACCCAGTACTTC

J: TRBJ1-4
D: NA
V: TRBV29-1
size: once
CDR3: CSVGAGANEKLFF
DNA: TGCAGCGTTGGAGCAGGGGCGAACGAAAAACTGTTTTTT

J: TRBJ2-1
D: NA
V: TRBV6-5
size: once
CDR3: CASSYRGGPYNEQFF
DNA: TGTGCCAGCAGTTACCGAGGGGGACCGTACAATGAGCAGTTCTTC

J: TRBJ2-1
D: NA
V: TRBV12-3/TRBV12-4
size: NA
CDR3: CASSFVGQRNLF
DNA: TGTGCCAGCAGTTTTGTGGGCCAACGGAACCTCTTC

J: TRBJ2-6
D: NA
V: TRBV7-3
size: once
CDR3: CASSLGWESGANVLTF
DNA: TGTGCCAGCAGCTTGGGGTGGGAATCTGGGGCCAACGTCCTGACTTTC

J: TRBJ1-4
D: NA
V: TRBV5-1
size: NA
CDR3: CASSLDSLNEKLFF
DNA: TGCGCCAGCAGCCTGGACAGCTTGAATGAAAAACTGTTTTTT

J: TRBJ2-3
D: NA
V: TRBV6-5
size: NA
CDR3: CASSYPSREGADTQYF
DNA: TGTGCCAGCAGTTACCCGTCCAGGGAAGGGGCAGATACGCAGTATTTT

J: TRBJ2-1
D: NA
V: TRBV5-1
size: NA
CDR3: CASSLDGGRTSSYNEQFF
DNA: TGCGCCAGCAGCTTGGATGGCGGGCGTACGAGCTCCTACAATGAGCAGTTCTTC

J: TRBJ1-2
D: NA
V: TRBV6-5
size: once
CDR3: CASSYFRNYGYTF
DNA: TGTGCCAGCAGTTACTTCAGGAACTATGGCTACACCTTC

J: TRBJ1-1
D: NA
V: TRBV27
size: NA
CDR3: CASSFGLGTEAFF
DNA: TGTGCCAGCAGTTTTGGGTTGGGCACTGAAGCTTTCTTT

J: TRBJ1-2
D: TRBD1
V: TRBV5-1
size: NA
CDR3: CASSSPGTGPSPQGYTF
DNA: TGCGCCAGCAGCTCCCCCGGGACAGGGCCCTCTCCTCAAGGCTACACCTTC

J: TRBJ1-2
D: NA
V: TRBV6-5
size: NA
CDR3: CASGKTDYYGYTF
DNA: TGTGCCAGCGGGAAGACGGATTACTATGGCTACACCTTC

J: TRBJ2-5
D: TRBD2
V: TRBV7-8
size: NA
CDR3: CASSLVPGGETQYF
DNA: TGTGCCAGCAGCTTAGTTCCGGGAGGAGAGACCCAGTACTTC

J: TRBJ2-2
D: NA
V: TRBV2
size: NA
CDR3: CASSQTVTGELFF
DNA: TGTGCCAGCAGCCAGACGGTGACCGGGGAGCTGTTTTTT

J: TRBJ2-2
D: TRBD2
V: TRBV9
size: few
CDR3: CASSVTSGRTGGELFF
DNA: TGTGCCAGCAGCGTGACTAGCGGGAGAACTGGCGGGGAGCTGTTTTTT

J: TRBJ1-3
D: NA
V: TRBV15
size: few
CDR3: CATSRGWSGAGNTIYF
DNA: TGTGCCACCAGCAGAGGGTGGTCTGGGGCTGGAAACACCATATATTTT